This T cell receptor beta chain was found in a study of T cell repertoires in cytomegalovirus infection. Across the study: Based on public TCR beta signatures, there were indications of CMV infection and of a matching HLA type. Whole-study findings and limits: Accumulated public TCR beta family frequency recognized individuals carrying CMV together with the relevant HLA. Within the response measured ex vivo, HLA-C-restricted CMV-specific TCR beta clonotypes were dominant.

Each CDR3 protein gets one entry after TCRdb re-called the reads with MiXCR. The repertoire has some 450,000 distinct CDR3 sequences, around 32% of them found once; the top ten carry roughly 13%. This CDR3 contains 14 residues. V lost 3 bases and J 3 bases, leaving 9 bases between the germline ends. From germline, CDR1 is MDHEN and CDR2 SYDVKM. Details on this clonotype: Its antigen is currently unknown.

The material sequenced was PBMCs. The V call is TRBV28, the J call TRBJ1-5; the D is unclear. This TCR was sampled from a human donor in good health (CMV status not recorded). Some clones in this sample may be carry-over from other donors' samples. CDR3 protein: CASSFLQTNQPQHF. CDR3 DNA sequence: TGTGCCAGCAGTTTTCTGCAGACCAATCAGCCCCAGCATTTT.